The 21 T cell receptor beta chains presented below share a single source sample, sequenced in a study of cytomegalovirus exposure and HLA in healthy donors. PCR primers comprised 60 Vbeta and 13 Jbeta primers. Libraries were prepared by immunoSEQ multiplex PCR; TCRdb keeps only in-frame clonotypes and omits some of them. The sample has under 150,000 clones; 81% are singletons. Input material: PBMCs. The origin of the receptors is a man younger than 35 in good health and CMV-seronegative.

The rearrangement links TRBV6-4 to TRBJ1-4; D is unresolved. The V gene's germline CDR1 is MRHNA and CDR2 SNTAGT. The CDR3 totals 14 residues. Trimming removed 0 bases at V and 10 bases at J, with 12 bases between. The CDR3 region is CASSDSARRGKLFF. The CDR3 DNA reads as TGTGCCAGCAGTGACTCGGCGAGGAGAGGAAAACTGTTTTTT.

This clone was seen just once. The chain links TRBV9 to TRBJ1-3; no reliable D call. Trimming cost V 4 bases and J 2 bases, with 10 bases left between them. Germline CDR1 and CDR2: SGDLS and YYNGEE. The CDR3 consists of 14 residues. The CDR3 DNA follows: TGTGCCAGCAGCCGGGGTGGCCCTGGAAACACCATATATTTT. Residues: CASSRGGPGNTIYF.

This clone was detected only once. The chain uses TRBV4-3 and TRBJ1-3; 7 bases are shared with TRBD1. This CDR3 spans 16 amino acids. Losses at the gene ends were 0 bases for V and 7 bases for J; bases not matched to a gene: 9. Germline V gene lookup returns CDR1 LGHNA and CDR2 YSLEER. This CDR3 reads CASSQDSNRGTNTIYF. The DNA for the CDR3 is TGCGCCAGCAGCCAAGATAGTAACAGGGGTACTAACACCATATATTTT.

V is TRBV27 and J is TRBJ2-1; 8 bases map to TRBD2. CDR1 and CDR2 from the germline V gene are MNHEY and SMNVEV (reference sequence). The junction had 11 bases not matched to a gene; V was cut back by 6 bases and J by 7 bases. The CDR3 consists of 15 residues. The CDR3 nucleotides are TGTGCCAGCAGGTCAAGCGGGGGCGGAGGGAATGAGCAGTTCTTC. The encoded protein is CASRSSGGGGNEQFF.

This clone was counted only a few times. V usage is TRBV11-2 and J usage is TRBJ2-7, with 10 bases matching TRBD1. CDR3 length equals 15 residues. After removal of 5 bases from V and 5 bases from J, the junction contained 9 bases not matched to a gene. Germline lookup yields CDR1 SGHAT and CDR2 FQNNGV. The CDR3 nucleotides read TGTGCCAGCAGCCCACGACAGGGGGCGACCCACGAGCAGTACTTC. Translated, it gives CASSPRQGATHEQYF.

The chain couples TRBV7-2 to TRBJ2-3; D possibly corresponds to TRBD1 (6 bases). The CDR3 is made up of 13 amino acids. Trimming took 5 bases from V and 14 from J, leaving 20 bases between them. Germline V gene lookup returns CDR1 SGHTA and CDR2 FQGNSA. Written as DNA, the CDR3 is TGTGCCAGCAGCGAAGACCCGGGACATCGGTGGTATTTT. It codes for CASSEDPGHRWYF.

The chain recombines TRBV6-6 with TRBJ2-5; 7 nucleotides align to TRBD1. Germline V gene data show CDR1 as MNHNY and CDR2 as SVGAGI (reference sequence). With 6 bases clipped from V and 4 bases from J, the junction kept 11 bases outside the gene matches. This CDR3 is 15 amino acids long. This CDR3 is CASSYGRTGPETQYF. The CDR3 region has the DNA TGTGCCAGCAGCTATGGTCGGACAGGTCCAGAGACCCAGTACTTC.

J is TRBJ2-1 and V is TRBV10-1; perhaps TRBD2 as D (6 bases). The CDR3 totals 17 residues. Germline-derived CDR1 and CDR2 are WNHNN and SYGVQD (reference sequence). Trimming left V 5 bases short and J 0 bases short, with 17 bases between. CDR3 region: CASSPHLRESSYNEQFF. The CDR3, as DNA: TGCGCCAGCAGTCCTCACCTCCGGGAGAGCTCCTACAATGAGCAGTTCTTC.

The chain is built from TRBV5-6 and TRBJ2-5, with D possibly TRBD2 on 7 matching bases. Trimming left V 1 base short and J 4 bases short, with 14 bases between. CDR1 is SGHDT and CDR2 is YYEEEE in the germline V gene. The CDR3 length is 15 residues. The CDR3 nucleotides read TGTGCCAGCAGCTTGTACGGGCGGGGGCGAGAGACCCAGTACTTC. Translating it yields CASSLYGRGRETQYF.

The J gene is TRBJ1-2, the V gene TRBV6-1, with D possibly being TRBD1 (6 bases). The CDR3 is 15 residues long. V lost 2 bases, J lost 4 bases, and 14 bases lay in between. Looked up from germline, CDR1 is MNHNS and CDR2 is SASEGT. CDR3 sequence: CASSESWGQGYGYTF. Here the CDR3 DNA reads TGTGCCAGCAGTGAAAGTTGGGGGCAGGGCTATGGCTACACCTTC.

This chain connects TRBV7-2 to TRBJ1-1; 12 bases agree with TRBD1. The germline gives CDR1 SGHTA, CDR2 FQGNSA. V trimming: 4 bases; J trimming: 5 bases; junction bases outside the gene matches: 2. The CDR3 is 14 residues long. The CDR3 region is CASSWDRGQTEAFF. CDR3 DNA: TGTGCCAGCAGCTGGGACAGGGGGCAAACTGAAGCTTTCTTT.

The chain carries TRBV13 and TRBJ2-7; 14 nucleotides match TRBD2. With V trimmed by 5 bases and J by 6 bases, 12 bases remained unmatched. Per germline, CDR1 PRHDT and CDR2 FYEKMQ (reference sequence). The CDR3 runs to 17 residues. CDR3 protein: CASSPRGLAGGSGEQYF. The CDR3 DNA reads TGTGCCAGCAGCCCCCGTGGACTAGCGGGGGGTAGCGGCGAGCAGTACTTC.

The rearrangement joins TRBV11-2 to TRBJ2-1, with 8 bases aligning to TRBD1. This CDR3 has 17 amino acids. The germline CDR1 and CDR2 sequences are SGHAT and FQNNGV. The V and J ends lost 4 bases and 4 bases, in that order; junction bases with no gene match: 12. The CDR3 protein is CASSSPTGTGTYNEQFF. The CDR3 nucleotides read TGTGCCAGCAGCTCACCCACCGGGACAGGAACTTACAATGAGCAGTTCTTC.

The V and J genes are TRBV4-3 and TRBJ1-3; D remains ambiguous. This CDR3 has 14 residues. V was cut by 1 base and J by 0 bases, with 4 bases left in between. Germline values: CDR1 LGHNA, CDR2 YSLEER. CDR3 sequence: CASSQANSGNTIYF. The DNA for the CDR3 is TGCGCCAGCAGCCAAGCCAACTCTGGAAACACCATATATTTT.

In the case of this clone: Other DNA sequences within the sample encode an identical CDR3. J is TRBJ1-1 and V is TRBV6-6; the match to TRBD1 covers 8 bases. Germline V lookup: CDR1 MNHNY, CDR2 SVGAGI (reference sequence). This CDR3 is 13 amino acids long. V dropped 6 bases and J dropped 4; count of bases not matched to a gene: 4. The DNA of the CDR3 is TGTGCCAGCAGACTAACAGGGGGCACTGAAGCTTTCTTT. It translates to CASRLTGGTEAFF.

This chain links TRBV6-5 with TRBJ2-7; 7 positions agree with TRBD2. J gave up 0 bases and V 5 bases, and 1 base lay outside the gene matches. In germline, CDR1 is MNHEY, CDR2 SVGAGI. The CDR3 is 13 amino acids. DNA of the CDR3: TGTGCCAGCAGTGGGGGGGTCTCCTACGAGCAGTACTTC. Protein sequence: CASSGGVSYEQYF.

J is TRBJ2-1 and V is TRBV27; the match to TRBD2 covers 8 bases. CDR1 and CDR2 (germline): MNHEY, SMNVEV (reference sequence). The length of the CDR3 is 17 residues. V dropped 7 bases and J dropped 6; count of bases not matched to a gene: 17. The CDR3 loop is CASIEGGGLGSLNEQFF. The CDR3 region has the DNA TGTGCCAGCATAGAGGGTGGGGGACTAGGGTCCCTCAATGAGCAGTTCTTC.

The chain has TRBV9 and TRBJ1-5; tentatively, D is TRBD1 (5 bases). The CDR3 length is 15 residues. Per germline, CDR1 SGDLS and CDR2 YYNGEE. V was clipped by 3 bases and J by 4 bases, with 14 bases between them. The CDR3 DNA reads as TGTGCCAGCAGCGCTAACCCAGGGCTGAATCAGCCCCAGCATTTT. It translates to CASSANPGLNQPQHF.

The chain recombines TRBV7-9 with TRBJ1-6; D may be TRBD1 (6 bases). Per the germline V gene, CDR1 is SEHNR and CDR2 is FQNEAQ (reference sequence). The V and J ends lost 5 bases and 5 bases respectively, with 16 bases between them. This CDR3 spans 16 amino acids. DNA for the CDR3: TGTGCCAGCAGCCCTACCTCGGGACAAGATAATTCACCCCTCCACTTT. Translation: CASSPTSGQDNSPLHF.

The chain is built from TRBV30 and TRBJ2-7; D might be TRBD1 (5 bases). The CDR3 contains 14 residues. Trimming took off 5 bases at V and 7 bases at J, with 21 bases between the two ends. Germline loops: CDR1 GTSNPN, CDR2 SVGIG (reference sequence). The CDR3 is CAWGLQGPLGEQYF. The CDR3 nucleotides read TGTGCCTGGGGCCTGCAGGGTCCATTGGGGGAGCAGTACTTC.

The chain uses TRBV9 and TRBJ2-1, with TRBD2 matching 9 bases. V lost 0 bases and J lost 9; bases outside the gene matches: 7. Germline V lookup: CDR1 SGDLS, CDR2 YYNGEE. This CDR3 region has 15 residues. CDR3 nucleotides: TGTGCCAGCAGCGTAGTGGCGGGGGGGCCTAGTGAGCAGTTCTTC. Its protein product is CASSVVAGGPSEQFF. The full variable domain, with the rest looked up from reference TRBV9 and TRBJ2-1, is DSGVTQTPKHLITATGQRVTLRCSPRSGDLSVYWYQQSLDQGLQFLIQYYNGEERAKGNILERFSAQQFPDLHSELNLSSLELGDSALYFCASSVVAGGPSEQFFGPGTRLTVL.